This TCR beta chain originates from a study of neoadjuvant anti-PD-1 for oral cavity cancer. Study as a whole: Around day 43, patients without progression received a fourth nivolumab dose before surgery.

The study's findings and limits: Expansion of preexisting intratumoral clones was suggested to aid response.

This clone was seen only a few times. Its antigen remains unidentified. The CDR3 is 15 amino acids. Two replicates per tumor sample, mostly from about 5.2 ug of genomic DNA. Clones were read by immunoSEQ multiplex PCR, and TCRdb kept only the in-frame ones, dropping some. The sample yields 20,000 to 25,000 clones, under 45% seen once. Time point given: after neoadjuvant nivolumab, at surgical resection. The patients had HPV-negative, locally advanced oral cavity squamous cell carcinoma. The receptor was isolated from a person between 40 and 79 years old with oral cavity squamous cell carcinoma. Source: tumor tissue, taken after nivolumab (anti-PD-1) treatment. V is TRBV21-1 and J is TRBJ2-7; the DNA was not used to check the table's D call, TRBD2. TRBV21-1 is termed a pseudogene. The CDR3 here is CASSKVPASSYEQYF. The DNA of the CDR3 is TGTGCCAGCAGCAAAGTCCCAGCGAGCTCCTACGAGCAGTACTTC.